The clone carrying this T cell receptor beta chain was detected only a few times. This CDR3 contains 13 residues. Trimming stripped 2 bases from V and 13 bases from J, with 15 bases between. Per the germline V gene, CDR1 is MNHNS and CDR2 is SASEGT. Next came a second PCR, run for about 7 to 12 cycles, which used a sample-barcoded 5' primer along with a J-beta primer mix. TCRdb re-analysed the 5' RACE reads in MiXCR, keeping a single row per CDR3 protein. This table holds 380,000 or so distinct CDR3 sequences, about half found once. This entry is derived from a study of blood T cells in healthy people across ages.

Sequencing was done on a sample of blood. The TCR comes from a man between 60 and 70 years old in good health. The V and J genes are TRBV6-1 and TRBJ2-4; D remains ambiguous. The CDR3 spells CASSETSPATQYF. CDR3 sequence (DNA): TGTGCCAGCAGTGAAACCAGCCCCGCCACCCAGTACTTC.